The 15 T cell receptor beta chains reported below all come from one sample, sequenced in a study of T cell repertoires in cytomegalovirus infection. TCRdb re-derived calls from the reads in MiXCR, one entry per CDR3 protein. This sample carries hundreds of thousands of distinct CDR3 sequences, 8% to 9.5% of them seen once, and the ten largest clones take approximately 4.5%. Sequenced material: PBMCs. The receptors stem from a human donor in good health (CMV status not recorded). Some clones in this sample may be carry-over from other donors' samples.

This clonotype was seen ten or more times. The chain recombines TRBV7-9 with TRBJ2-7, with D perhaps matching TRBD2 (5 bases). The CDR3 sequence is 14 residues long. Trimming removed 5 bases from V and 6 bases from J, with 17 bases in between. Germline assignment: CDR1 SEHNR and CDR2 FQNEAQ (reference sequence). CDR3 sequence reads: CASSPTGVGGEQYF. Here the CDR3 DNA reads TGTGCCAGCAGCCCTACCGGGGTTGGAGGCGAGCAGTACTTC.

This clonotype was seen ten or more times. The chain carries TRBV7-3 and TRBJ2-1, with TRBD2 matching 9 bases. Per germline, CDR1 SGHTA and CDR2 FQGTGA. The CDR3 runs to 20 residues. With 5 bases clipped from V and 10 bases from J, the junction kept 27 bases outside the gene matches. CDR3 bases: TGTGCCAGCAGCCCTCGCCCGGGGGGAGCGGGGGGCGGACTATCAGGAGAGCAGTTCTTC. Protein product: CASSPRPGGAGGGLSGEQFF.

This clonotype came up many times. The chain is built from TRBV7-3 and TRBJ2-1; 10 nucleotides agree with TRBD2. The CDR3 runs 16 residues. Germline V gene data show CDR1 as SGHTA and CDR2 as FQGTGA. The J segment lost 6 bases and the V segment lost 5 bases, leaving 10 bases of the junction unmatched. The CDR3 loop reads CASSPAVSGGANEQFF. The CDR3 DNA reads as TGTGCCAGCAGCCCCGCTGTGAGCGGGGGGGCCAATGAGCAGTTCTTC.

The chain employs TRBV2 and TRBJ1-2, with D possibly being TRBD1 (5 bases). Looked up from germline, CDR1 is SNHLY and CDR2 is FYNNEI. Trimming removed 6 bases at V and 0 bases at J, with 11 bases between. The CDR3 totals 14 residues. The CDR3 reads CASRERGANYGYTF. The CDR3 coding sequence is TGTGCCAGCAGGGAAAGGGGTGCTAACTATGGCTACACCTTC.

The chain links TRBV6-2 or TRBV6-3 to TRBJ2-7, with D perhaps TRBD2 (6 bases). Looked up from germline, CDR1 is MNHEY and CDR2 is SVGEGT. V lost 7 bases, J lost 3 bases, and 16 bases lay in between. CDR3 size: 14 residues. Written as DNA, the CDR3 is TGTGCCAGCAACCGCGGGGACTCCAACTACGAGCAGTACTTC. It yields the protein CASNRGDSNYEQYF.

A few counts support this clonotype. The chain combines TRBV4-2 with TRBJ1-4, with TRBD1 matching 7 bases. Per the germline V gene, CDR1 is LGHNA and CDR2 is YNFKEQ. The CDR3 loop spans 17 amino acids. The V segment lost 4 bases and the J segment 5 bases; nucleotides outside the gene matches: 13. CDR3 amino acids: CASSRPSTGTLNEKLFF. For the CDR3, the DNA is TGTGCCAGCAGCCGCCCTTCGACAGGGACCCTGAATGAAAAACTGTTTTTT.

There are many counts of this clonotype. This chain links TRBV7-9 with TRBJ1-2, with 8 bases that match TRBD1. Germline V lookup: CDR1 SEHNR, CDR2 FQNEAQ (reference sequence). CDR3 length: 15 residues. V shed 4 bases and J 4 bases; nucleotides not matched to a gene: 8. The CDR3 is CASSSGQGYVYGYTF. CDR3 DNA sequence: TGTGCCAGCAGCTCCGGACAGGGTTATGTCTATGGCTACACCTTC. The full variable domain, its missing parts supplied by reference TRBV7-9 and TRBJ1-2, is DTGVSQNPRHKITKRGQNVTFRCDPISEHNRLYWYRQTLGQGPEFLTYFQNEAQLEKSRLLSDRFSAERPKGSFSTLEIQRTEQGDSAMYLCASSSGQGYVYGYTFGSGTRLTVV.

This clonotype turned up a few times. V and J are TRBV20-1 and TRBJ1-2; D remains unclear. The V gene lost 6 bases and the J gene lost 5 bases, with 16 bases spanning the gap. Germline V gene lookup returns CDR1 DFQATT and CDR2 SNEGSKA (reference sequence). The CDR3 covers 13 residues. In DNA form, the CDR3 reads TGCAGTGCATCTGAGGGTGGACTTTATGGCTACACCTTC. As protein: CSASEGGLYGYTF.

This clonotype was seen at least ten times. This chain links TRBV7-9 with TRBJ2-1, with 9 bases lining up with TRBD2. This CDR3 contains 17 residues. The J segment lost 0 bases and the V segment lost 4 bases, leaving 7 bases of the junction unmatched. Germline CDR1 SEHNR, CDR2 FQNEAQ (reference sequence). The CDR3 loop is CASSSRLAESSYNEQFF. CDR3 bases: TGTGCCAGCAGCTCCCGACTAGCGGAGAGCTCCTACAATGAGCAGTTCTTC.

V gene TRBV4-2 combines with J gene TRBJ2-2; TRBD2 matches at 10 bases. The length of the CDR3 is 16 residues. The V segment lost 5 bases and the J segment 3 bases; nucleotides outside the gene matches: 6. Germline CDR1 LGHNA, CDR2 YNFKEQ. Here the CDR3 reads CASSLRTSGDTGELFF. The CDR3 DNA reads as TGTGCCAGCAGCTTACGGACTAGCGGCGACACCGGGGAGCTGTTTTTT.

The V and J genes are TRBV12-3 or TRBV12-4 and TRBJ1-2; D is uncertain. The V end was cut by 3 bases, the J end by 3 bases, with 8 bases between. The CDR3 length is 13 residues. CDR3 in DNA: TGTGCCAGCAGTTTGTACGGGGACTATGGCTACACCTTC. This translates into CASSLYGDYGYTF.

This clonotype has ten or more counts. The chain links TRBV12-3 or TRBV12-4 to TRBJ1-1; 9 bases are a match to TRBD1. Trimming took 2 bases from V and 5 from J; bases not matched to a gene: 6. CDR3 length equals 15 residues. The CDR3 is CASSLTAGTGTEAFF. Written as DNA, the CDR3 is TGTGCCAGCAGTTTAACCGCCGGGACAGGGACTGAAGCTTTCTTT.

Many counts were recorded for this clonotype. The V and J genes are TRBV12-3 or TRBV12-4 and TRBJ2-6; TRBD2 matches 8 bases. With V trimmed by 9 bases and J by 2 bases, 6 bases remained unmatched. The CDR3 covers 15 residues. CDR3 DNA: TGTGCCAGTAGTCTGCGGGGGGCTGGGGCCAACGTCCTGACTTTC. Its protein is CASSLRGAGANVLTF.

This clonotype was observed a handful of times. This rearrangement joins TRBV19 to TRBJ1-2; D remains unclear. This CDR3 is built from 14 residues. CDR1 is LNHDA and CDR2 is SQIVND in the germline V gene (reference sequence). Trimming removed 1 base from V and 0 bases from J, with 6 bases in between. CDR3 loop: CASSIVSANYGYTF. In DNA form, the CDR3 reads TGTGCCAGTAGTATAGTTTCGGCTAACTATGGCTACACCTTC.

This clonotype occurred a few times. V is TRBV6-2 or TRBV6-3 and J is TRBJ1-1; 7 bases map to TRBD1. Looked up from germline, CDR1 is MNHEY and CDR2 is SVGEGT. The CDR3 covers 13 residues. The V segment lost 6 bases and the J segment 8 bases; nucleotides outside the gene matches: 9. The CDR3 DNA follows: TGTGCCAGCAGGGGCCCTGGGACAGTCGAAGCTTTCTTT. Residues: CASRGPGTVEAFF.